Shown below are 11 T cell receptor beta chains from a single sample sequenced in a study of cytomegalovirus exposure and HLA in healthy donors. Researchers ran the PCR with 60 Vbeta and 13 Jbeta primers. Sequencing was performed with immunoSEQ multiplex PCR; in TCRdb, only in-frame clones are kept and a portion is missing. This sample carries 100,000 to 120,000 clones, approximately 86% of them seen once, and the ten largest clones take 6.1%. Input material: PBMCs. Source of these receptors: a man younger than 35 in good health and CMV-seronegative.

The chain has TRBV25-1 and TRBJ2-7, with unresolved D. The CDR3 is 10 residues long. V lost 8 bases and J 12 bases, leaving 14 bases between the germline ends. Germline V gene sequence: CDR1 MGHDK, CDR2 SYGVNS. CDR3 nucleotides: TGTGCCAGCCGCGAGAAGAGCATGTACTTC. Translated: CASREKSMYF.

The sample holds a few counts of this clone. This chain uses TRBV4-3 with TRBJ1-4; 7 nucleotides line up with TRBD1. CDR1 and CDR2 (germline): LGHNA, YSLEER. Trimming took 1 base from V and 5 from J; bases not matched to a gene: 7. This CDR3 is built from 16 residues. CDR3 DNA: TGCGCCAGCAGCCAAGGACTGGGCAGGGGGAATGAAAAACTGTTTTTT. It specifies CASSQGLGRGNEKLFF.

The V and J genes are TRBV7-9 and TRBJ2-1, with 11 bases aligning to TRBD2. The CDR3 totals 15 residues. J was trimmed by 4 bases and V by 5 bases; bases with no gene match: 4. Per the germline V gene, CDR1 is SEHNR and CDR2 is FQNEAQ (reference sequence). As DNA, the CDR3 is TGTGCCAGCAGCGCCGGGACTAGCGGTTACAATGAGCAGTTCTTC. It yields the protein CASSAGTSGYNEQFF. Supplemented by reference TRBV7-9 and TRBJ2-1, the full variable domain reads DTGVSQNPRHKITKRGQNVTFRCDPISEHNRLYWYRQTLGQGPEFLTYFQNEAQLEKSRLLSDRFSAERPKGSFSTLEIQRTEQGDSAMYLCASSAGTSGYNEQFFGPGTRLTVL.

V usage is TRBV5-8 and J usage is TRBJ2-7; possible D gene TRBD2, 6 bases. Germline V gives CDR1 SGHTS, CDR2 YDEGEE. The CDR3 contains 14 residues. Trimming stripped 5 bases from V and 2 bases from J, with 14 bases between. Here the CDR3 reads CASSIRSGAYEQYF. DNA of the CDR3: TGTGCCAGCAGTATTAGGTCGGGAGCCTACGAGCAGTACTTC.

The chain carries TRBV7-8 and TRBJ1-1, with 7 bases matching TRBD1. Per the germline V gene, CDR1 is SGHVS and CDR2 is FQNEAQ. The CDR3 consists of 14 residues. After removal of 3 bases from V and 2 bases from J, the junction contained 3 bases not matched to a gene. CDR3 in amino acids: CASSFGTANTEAFF. In nucleotides, the CDR3 is TGTGCCAGCAGCTTTGGGACAGCTAACACTGAAGCTTTCTTT. Full variable domain (rest looked up from reference TRBV7-8 and TRBJ1-1): GAGVSQSPRYKVAKRGQDVALRCDPISGHVSLFWYQQALGQGPEFLTYFQNEAQLDKSGLPSDRFFAERPEGSVSTLKIQRTQQEDSAVYLCASSFGTANTEAFFGQGTRLTVV.

The chain carries TRBV5-6 and TRBJ2-7; TRBD1 aligns across 9 bases. Germline V CDR1 and CDR2: SGHDT, YYEEEE. Losses at the gene ends were 5 bases for V and 2 bases for J; bases not matched to a gene: 8. The CDR3 loop spans 15 amino acids. The CDR3 DNA follows: TGTGCCAGCAGGAAAACCGGGACAGGGACCTACGAGCAGTACTTC. Its protein product is CASRKTGTGTYEQYF.

The chain joins TRBV28 to TRBJ1-2; 7 nucleotides line up with TRBD1. J lost 7 bases, V lost 5 bases, and 7 bases had no gene match. The V gene's germline CDR1 is MDHEN and CDR2 SYDVKM. The CDR3 covers 13 residues. The CDR3 sequence: CASSPTNRGGYTF. The DNA for the CDR3 is TGTGCCAGCAGTCCAACAAACAGGGGTGGCTACACCTTC.

This clone was counted once. The V gene is TRBV29-1, the J gene TRBJ2-7, with 11 bases identical to TRBD2. The CDR3 is made up of 14 amino acids. With 3 bases clipped from V and 1 base from J, the junction kept 2 bases outside the gene matches. Germline V gene sequence: CDR1 SQVTM, CDR2 ANQGSEA. The CDR3 reads CSVDSGRGSYEQYF. In DNA form, the CDR3 reads TGCAGCGTTGATAGCGGGAGGGGATCCTACGAGCAGTACTTC.

V usage is TRBV14 and J usage is TRBJ2-3; D is perhaps TRBD2 (6 bases). V lost 1 base, J lost 0 bases, and 23 bases lay in between. This CDR3 has 20 residues. CDR1 and CDR2 from the germline V gene are SGHDN and FVKESK. This CDR3 reads CASSQGSPLPGRLSTDTQYF. CDR3 bases: TGTGCCAGCAGCCAAGGGTCGCCACTCCCGGGGAGGCTGAGCACAGATACGCAGTATTTT.

V usage is TRBV7-3 and J usage is TRBJ2-1; TRBD1 matches at 8 bases. The germline gives CDR1 SGHTA, CDR2 FQGTGA. Trimming cost V 2 bases and J 4 bases; bases outside gene matches: 7. The CDR3 runs to 16 residues. The CDR3 DNA sequence: TGTGCCAGCAGCTTAGGGTGGCAGGGGGCTTACAATGAGCAGTTCTTC. It specifies CASSLGWQGAYNEQFF.

The chain has TRBV7-9 and TRBJ2-2; TRBD1 matches 8 bases. The germline CDR1 and CDR2 sequences are SEHNR and FQNEAQ (reference sequence). This CDR3 comprises 16 residues. Losses at the gene ends were 3 bases for V and 2 bases for J; bases not matched to a gene: 5. The CDR3 DNA reads TGTGCCAGCAGCTTGGACAGGGAGGAAAACACCGGGGAGCTGTTTTTT. This codes for CASSLDREENTGELFF.